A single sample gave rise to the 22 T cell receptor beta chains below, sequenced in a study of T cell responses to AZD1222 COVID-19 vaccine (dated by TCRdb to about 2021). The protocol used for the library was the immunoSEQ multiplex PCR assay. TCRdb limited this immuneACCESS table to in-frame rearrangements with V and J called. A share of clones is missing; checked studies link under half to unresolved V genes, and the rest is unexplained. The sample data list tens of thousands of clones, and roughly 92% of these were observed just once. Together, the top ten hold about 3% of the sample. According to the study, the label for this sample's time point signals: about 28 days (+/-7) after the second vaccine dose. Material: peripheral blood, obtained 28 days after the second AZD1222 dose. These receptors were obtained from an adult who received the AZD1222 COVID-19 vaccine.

The CDR3 nucleotides are TGTGCCAGCAGTTACTCTAGGTACGAAAGCACAGATACGCAGTATTTT. It codes for CASSYSRYESTDTQYF. The chain couples TRBV6-2 or TRBV6-3 to TRBJ2-3; D unclear. The germline CDR1 and CDR2 sequences are MNHEY and SVGEGT. The germline V and J ends were trimmed by 0 bases and 0 bases, with 10 bases remaining between them. This CDR3 is 16 amino acids long.

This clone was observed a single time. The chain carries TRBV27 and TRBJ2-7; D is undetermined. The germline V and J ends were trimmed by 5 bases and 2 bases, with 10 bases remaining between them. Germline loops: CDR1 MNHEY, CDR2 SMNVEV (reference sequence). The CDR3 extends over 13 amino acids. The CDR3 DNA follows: TGTGCCAGCAGTCCCCTTCTAGCCTACGAGCAGTACTTC. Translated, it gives CASSPLLAYEQYF.

CDR3 amino acids: CASSSWGLQDLGGYTF. In DNA form, the CDR3 reads TGTGCCAGCAGTTCATGGGGACTCCAGGATCTGGGTGGCTACACCTTC. V and J are TRBV6-5 and TRBJ1-2, with D possibly being TRBD1 (5 bases). CDR1 MNHEY and CDR2 SVGAGI come from the germline V gene. The V and J ends lost 4 bases and 7 bases respectively, with 22 bases between them. The CDR3 runs 16 residues.

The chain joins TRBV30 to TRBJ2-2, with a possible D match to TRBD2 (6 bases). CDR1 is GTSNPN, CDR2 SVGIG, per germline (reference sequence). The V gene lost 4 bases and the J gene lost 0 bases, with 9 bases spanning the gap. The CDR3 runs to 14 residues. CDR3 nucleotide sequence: TGTGCCTGGAAGCGACTAGCGAACACCGGGGAGCTGTTTTTT. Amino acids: CAWKRLANTGELFF. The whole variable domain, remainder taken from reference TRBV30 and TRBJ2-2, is SQTIHQWPATLVQPVGSPLSLECTVEGTSNPNLYWYRQAAGRGLQLLFYSVGIGQISSEVPQNLSASRPQDRQFILSSKKLLLSDSGFYLCAWKRLANTGELFFGEGSRLTVL.

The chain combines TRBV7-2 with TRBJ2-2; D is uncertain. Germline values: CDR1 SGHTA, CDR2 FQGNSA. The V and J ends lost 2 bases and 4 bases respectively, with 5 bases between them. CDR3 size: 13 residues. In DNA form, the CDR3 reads TGTGCCAGCAGCTTACCGAGCACCGGGGAGCTGTTTTTT. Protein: CASSLPSTGELFF.

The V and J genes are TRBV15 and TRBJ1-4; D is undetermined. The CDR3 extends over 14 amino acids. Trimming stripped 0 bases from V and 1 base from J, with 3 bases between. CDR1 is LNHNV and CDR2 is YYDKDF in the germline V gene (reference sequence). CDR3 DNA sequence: TGTGCCACCAGCAGAGATTTAACTAATGAAAAACTGTTTTTT. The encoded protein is CATSRDLTNEKLFF.

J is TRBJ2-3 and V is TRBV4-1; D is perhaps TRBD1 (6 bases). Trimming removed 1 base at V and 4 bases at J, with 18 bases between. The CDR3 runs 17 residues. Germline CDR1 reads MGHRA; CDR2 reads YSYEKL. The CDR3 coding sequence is TGCGCCAGCAGCCAAGTAGAGGGGGTGGGGAGAGCAGATACGCAGTATTTT. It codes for CASSQVEGVGRADTQYF.

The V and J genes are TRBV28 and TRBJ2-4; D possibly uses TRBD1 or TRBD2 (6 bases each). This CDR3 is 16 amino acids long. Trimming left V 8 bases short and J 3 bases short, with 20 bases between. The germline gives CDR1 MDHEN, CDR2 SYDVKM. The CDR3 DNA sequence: TGTGCCAGCGGCCTAAGGGGGGCCGGGGGCAAAAACATTCAGTACTTC. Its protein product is CASGLRGAGGKNIQYF.

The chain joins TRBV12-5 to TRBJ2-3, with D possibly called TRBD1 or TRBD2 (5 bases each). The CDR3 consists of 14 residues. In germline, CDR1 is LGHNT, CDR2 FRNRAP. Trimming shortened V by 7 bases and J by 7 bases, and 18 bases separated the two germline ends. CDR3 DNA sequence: TGTGCTAGTGCGCCCTCGGGGCAGGGCTATACGCAGTATTTT. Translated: CASAPSGQGYTQYF. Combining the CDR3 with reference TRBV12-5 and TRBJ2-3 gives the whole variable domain DARVTQTPRHKVTEMGQEVTMRCQPILGHNTVFWYRQTMMQGLELLAYFRNRAPLDDSGMPKDRFSAEMPDATLATLKIQPSEPRDSAVYFCASAPSGQGYTQYFGPGTRLTVL.

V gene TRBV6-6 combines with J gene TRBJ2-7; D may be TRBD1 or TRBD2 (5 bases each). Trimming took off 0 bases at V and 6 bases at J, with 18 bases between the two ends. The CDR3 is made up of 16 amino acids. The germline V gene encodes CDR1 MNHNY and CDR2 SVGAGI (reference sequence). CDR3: CASSYSNRGGGFEQYF. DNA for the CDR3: TGTGCCAGCAGTTACTCGAACCGGGGTGGGGGTTTCGAGCAGTACTTC.

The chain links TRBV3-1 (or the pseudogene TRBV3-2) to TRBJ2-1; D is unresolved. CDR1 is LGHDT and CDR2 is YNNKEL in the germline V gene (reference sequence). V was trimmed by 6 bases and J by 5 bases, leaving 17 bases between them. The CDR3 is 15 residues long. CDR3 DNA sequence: TGTGCCAGCAGGCATACCGGGTCATATAACAATGAGCAGTTCTTC. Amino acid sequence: CASRHTGSYNNEQFF.

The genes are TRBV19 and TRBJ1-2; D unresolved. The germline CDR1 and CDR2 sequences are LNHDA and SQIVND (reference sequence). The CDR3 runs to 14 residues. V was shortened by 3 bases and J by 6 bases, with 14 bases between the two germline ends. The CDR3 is CASSMRVAINGYTF. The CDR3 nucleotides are TGTGCCAGTAGTATGAGGGTGGCGATTAATGGCTACACCTTC.

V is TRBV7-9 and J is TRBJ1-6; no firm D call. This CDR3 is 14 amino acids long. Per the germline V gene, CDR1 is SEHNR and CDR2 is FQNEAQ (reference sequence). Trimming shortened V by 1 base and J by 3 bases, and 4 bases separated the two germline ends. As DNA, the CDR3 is TGTGCCAGCAGCTTAGATCGCTATAATTCACCCCTCCACTTT. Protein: CASSLDRYNSPLHF.

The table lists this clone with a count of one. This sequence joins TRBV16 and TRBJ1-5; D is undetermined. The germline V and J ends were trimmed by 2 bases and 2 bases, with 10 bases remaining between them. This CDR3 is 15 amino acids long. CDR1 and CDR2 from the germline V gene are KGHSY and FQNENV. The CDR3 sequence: CASSQGRDGNQPQHF. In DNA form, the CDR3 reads TGTGCCAGCAGCCAAGGCCGGGATGGCAATCAGCCCCAGCATTTT.

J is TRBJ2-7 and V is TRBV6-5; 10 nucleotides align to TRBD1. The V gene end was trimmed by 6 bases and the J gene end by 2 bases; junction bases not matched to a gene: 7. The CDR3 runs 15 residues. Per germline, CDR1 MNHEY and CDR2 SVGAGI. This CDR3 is CASSSLTGGPYEQYF. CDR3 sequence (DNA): TGTGCCAGCAGCTCATTGACAGGGGGCCCCTACGAGCAGTACTTC.

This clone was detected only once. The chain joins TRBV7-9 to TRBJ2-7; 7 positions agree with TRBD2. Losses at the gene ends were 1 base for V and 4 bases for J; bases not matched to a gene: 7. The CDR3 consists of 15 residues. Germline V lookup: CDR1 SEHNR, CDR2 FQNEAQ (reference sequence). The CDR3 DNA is TGTGCCAGCAGCTTAGATCTGGGGGGGTTTTACGAGCAGTACTTC. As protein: CASSLDLGGFYEQYF.

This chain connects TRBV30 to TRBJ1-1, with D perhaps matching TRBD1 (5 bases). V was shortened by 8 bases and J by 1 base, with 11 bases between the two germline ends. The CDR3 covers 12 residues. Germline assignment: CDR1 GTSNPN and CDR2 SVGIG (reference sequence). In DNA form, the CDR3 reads TGTGCCCGGCGGGGGACGAACACTGAAGCTTTCTTT. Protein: CARRGTNTEAFF.

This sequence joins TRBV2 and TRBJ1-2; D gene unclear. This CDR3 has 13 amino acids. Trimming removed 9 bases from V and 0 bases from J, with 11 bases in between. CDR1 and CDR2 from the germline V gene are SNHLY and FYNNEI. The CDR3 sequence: CARATEPNYGYTF. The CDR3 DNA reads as TGTGCCAGGGCGACGGAACCTAACTATGGCTACACCTTC. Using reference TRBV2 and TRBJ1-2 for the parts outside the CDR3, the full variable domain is EPEVTQTPSHQVTQMGQEVILRCVPISNHLYFYWYRQILGQKVEFLVSFYNNEISEKSEIFDDQFSVERPDGSNFTLKIRSTKLEDSAMYFCARATEPNYGYTFGSGTRLTVV.

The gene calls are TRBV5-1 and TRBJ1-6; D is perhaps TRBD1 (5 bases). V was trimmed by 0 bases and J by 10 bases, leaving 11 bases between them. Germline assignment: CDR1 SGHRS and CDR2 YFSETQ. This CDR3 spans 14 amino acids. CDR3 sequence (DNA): TGCGCCAGCAGCTTGGACGCTAGGGACTCACCCCTCCACTTT. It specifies CASSLDARDSPLHF.

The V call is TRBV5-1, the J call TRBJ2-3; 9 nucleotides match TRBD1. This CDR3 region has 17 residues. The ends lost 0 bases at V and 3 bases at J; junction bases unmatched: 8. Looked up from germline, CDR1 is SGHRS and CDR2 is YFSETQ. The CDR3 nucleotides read TGCGCCAGCAGCTTGGGCTTAGGACAGGGGACAACAGATACGCAGTATTTT. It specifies CASSLGLGQGTTDTQYF.

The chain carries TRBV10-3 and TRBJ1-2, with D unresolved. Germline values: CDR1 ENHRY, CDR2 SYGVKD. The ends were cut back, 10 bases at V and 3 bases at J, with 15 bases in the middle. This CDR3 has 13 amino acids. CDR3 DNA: TGTGCCACGCGTCTGAATGAGGACTATGGCTACACCTTC. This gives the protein CATRLNEDYGYTF.

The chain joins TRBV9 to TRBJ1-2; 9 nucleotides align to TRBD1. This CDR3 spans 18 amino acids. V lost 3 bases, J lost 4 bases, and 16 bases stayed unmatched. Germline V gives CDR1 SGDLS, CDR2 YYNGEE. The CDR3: CASSGDPGTGYNSYGYTF. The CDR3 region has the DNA TGTGCCAGCAGCGGAGATCCCGGGACAGGGTATAATTCCTATGGCTACACCTTC.